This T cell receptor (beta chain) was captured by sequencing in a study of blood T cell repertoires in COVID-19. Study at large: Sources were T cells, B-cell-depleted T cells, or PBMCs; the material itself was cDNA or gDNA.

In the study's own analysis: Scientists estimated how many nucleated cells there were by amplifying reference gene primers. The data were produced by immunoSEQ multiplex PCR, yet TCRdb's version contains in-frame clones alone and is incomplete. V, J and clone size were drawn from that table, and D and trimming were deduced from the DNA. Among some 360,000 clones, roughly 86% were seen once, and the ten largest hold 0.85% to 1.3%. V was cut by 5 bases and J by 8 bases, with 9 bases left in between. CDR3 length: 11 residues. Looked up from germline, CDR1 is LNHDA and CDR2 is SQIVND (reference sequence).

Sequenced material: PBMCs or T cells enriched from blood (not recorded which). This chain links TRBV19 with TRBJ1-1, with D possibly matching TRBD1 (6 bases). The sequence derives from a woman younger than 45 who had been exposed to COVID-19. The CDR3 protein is CASSSGVEAFF. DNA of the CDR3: TGTGCCAGTAGTTCAGGGGTAGAAGCTTTCTTT.